These T cell receptor beta chains were read from a single sample in a study of T cells in Graves' hyperthyroidism and ophthalmopathy. TCRdb redid the calling of the multiplex PCR reads with MiXCR, one entry per CDR3 protein. The sample lists 500,000 to 650,000 distinct CDR3 sequences, roughly 15% occurring once. The material sequenced was blood. The source is a woman aged 40 to 50 with Graves' hyperthyroidism. Both conserved end residues are part of each CDR3.

J	V	CDR3
TRBJ2-1	TRBV24-1	CATSDPGTSGSEQFF
TRBJ2-2	TRBV20-1	CSASSSGNTGELFF
TRBJ1-4	TRBV19	CASSRDGTGREKLFF
TRBJ2-7	TRBV2	CASSARTSFSGEQYF
TRBJ2-7	TRBV20-1	CSARGGTSGRGSYEQYF
TRBJ2-1	TRBV5-1	CASSLPIAGSYNEQFF
TRBJ1-1	TRBV6-5	CASKPQGASDTEAFF
TRBJ2-7	TRBV7-2	CATAMTLSSYEQYF
TRBJ2-5	TRBV3-1	CASSHEWDSTGETQYF
TRBJ1-3	TRBV20-1	CSARDPGGLSSGNTIYF
TRBJ1-1	TRBV7-2	CASSLAKERRAFF
TRBJ2-3	TRBV2	CASSETLAALGDTQYF
TRBJ2-5	TRBV7-9	CASSFLVPLGETQYF
TRBJ2-2	TRBV2	CASSEVRATGELFF